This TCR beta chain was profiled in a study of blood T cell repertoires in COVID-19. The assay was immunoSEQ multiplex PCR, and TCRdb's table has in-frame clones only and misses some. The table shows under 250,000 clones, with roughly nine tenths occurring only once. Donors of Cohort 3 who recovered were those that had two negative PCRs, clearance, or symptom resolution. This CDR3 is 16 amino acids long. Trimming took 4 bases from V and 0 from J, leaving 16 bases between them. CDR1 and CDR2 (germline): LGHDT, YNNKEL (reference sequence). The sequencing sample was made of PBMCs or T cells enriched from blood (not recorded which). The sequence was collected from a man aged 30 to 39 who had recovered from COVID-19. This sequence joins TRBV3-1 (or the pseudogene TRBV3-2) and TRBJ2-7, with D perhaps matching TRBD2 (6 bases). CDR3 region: CASSPRPGLSSYEQYF. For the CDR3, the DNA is TGTGCCAGCAGCCCTCGACCGGGACTGAGCTCCTACGAGCAGTACTTC.